This T cell receptor beta chain was sequenced during a study of T cell clones after liver transplantation. Study details: A pre-transplant mixed lymphocyte reaction with TCRbeta sequencing defined graft-donor-reactive clones followed in post-transplant blood. Standard immunosuppression, with no induction, continued until 12-24 months after transplant. General study findings and limits: Rather than being deleted, graft donor-reactive T cells may have moved into the graft.

CDR1 and CDR2 (germline): SNHLY, FYNNEI. Trimming left V 2 bases short and J 8 bases short, with 12 bases between. CDR3 length: 13 residues. Using immunoSEQ multiplex PCR, the repertoire was profiled, and TCRdb retains in-frame clones only, with some absent. The data hold approximately 55,000 clones, with roughly two thirds observed a single time. The table lists this clone with a few counts. Its antigen remains unidentified. This TCR was recovered from a human donor who received a liver transplant. The chain is built from TRBV2 and TRBJ1-2; D is ambiguous. The specimen comprised CD4+ T cells from blood, sampled before liver transplant. CDR3 sequence reads: CASSEHREGGYTF. CDR3 sequence (DNA): TGTGCCAGCAGTGAACACCGGGAGGGAGGCTACACCTTC.